This TCR beta chain was retrieved from a study of beta chain features in type 1 diabetes. As regards this clone: Its antigen is undetermined.

Expressed TCRB transcripts got sequenced, as all isolated RNA was reverse transcribed. Only in-frame clones appear in the TCRdb table, and some are missing; sequencing was by immunoSEQ multiplex PCR. The sample shows 110,000 to 150,000 clones, about 9.7% of them seen only once. The CDR3 is made up of 13 amino acids. With 9 bases clipped from V and 4 bases from J, the junction kept 8 bases outside the gene matches. Germline V lookup: CDR1 MNHEY, CDR2 SVGAGI. Findings and limits, study-wide: Naive, central memory and Treg TCRB repertoires appeared more alike in patients than in healthy donors.

Using CD45RO/CCR7/CD25/CD127/CD95/CD27, CD4+ naive, central memory, regulatory and stem cell-like memory cells were sorted. The clonotype comes from a woman in her thirties or forties in good health. V gene TRBV6-5 combines with J gene TRBJ1-2, with 7 bases that match TRBD1. The sequencing sample was made of central memory CD4+ T cells from blood. The CDR3 loop is CASDHQGVYGYTF. CDR3 DNA sequence: TGTGCCAGTGACCATCAGGGGGTCTATGGCTACACCTTC.